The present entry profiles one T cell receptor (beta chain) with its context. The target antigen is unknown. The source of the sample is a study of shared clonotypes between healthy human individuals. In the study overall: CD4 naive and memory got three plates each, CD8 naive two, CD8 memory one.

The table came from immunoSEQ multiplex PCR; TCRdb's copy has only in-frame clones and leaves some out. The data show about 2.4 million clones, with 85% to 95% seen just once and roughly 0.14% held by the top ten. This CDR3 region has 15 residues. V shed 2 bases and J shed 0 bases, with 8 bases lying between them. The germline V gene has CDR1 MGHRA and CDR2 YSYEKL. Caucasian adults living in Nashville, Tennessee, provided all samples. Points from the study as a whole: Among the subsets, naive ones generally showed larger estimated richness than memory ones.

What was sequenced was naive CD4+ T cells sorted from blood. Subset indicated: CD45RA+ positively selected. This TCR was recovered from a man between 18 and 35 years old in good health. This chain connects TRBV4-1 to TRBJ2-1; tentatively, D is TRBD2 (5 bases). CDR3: CASSQPGSSYNEQFF. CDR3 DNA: TGCGCCAGCAGCCAACCGGGGAGCTCCTACAATGAGCAGTTCTTC.